Presented here are 13 T cell receptor beta chains from one specimen sequenced in a study of T-cell reconstitution after alpha-beta-depleted transplantation in children. Molecular barcoding with unique molecular identifiers was used for the TCRbeta library. TCRdb processed the PCR reads anew with MiXCR; each CDR3 protein has one entry. The sample includes 580,000 or so distinct CDR3 sequences, roughly 23% seen only once; the top ten take 14%. The sample here was PBMCs, mostly from graft donor cells, taken 360 days after TCRalphabeta/CD19-depleted stem cell transplant. Receptors were obtained from a boy under three years old who had a stem cell transplant for acute myeloid leukemia, so the T cells may come from the graft donor.

Many counts were recorded for this clonotype. V is TRBV7-2 and J is TRBJ2-7; 7 bases agree with TRBD2. The CDR3 consists of 15 residues. V shed 6 bases, J shed 0 bases, and the junction held 8 bases outside the gene matches. Germline CDR1 is SGHTA and CDR2 is FQGNSA. DNA for the CDR3: TGTGCCAGCAGGACTACCGGGGGGAGCTCCTACGAGCAGTACTTC. This sequence encodes CASRTTGGSSYEQYF.

J is TRBJ2-1 and V is TRBV2; TRBD2 agrees at 9 bases. This CDR3 contains 18 residues. Germline V CDR1 and CDR2: SNHLY, FYNNEI. V trimming: 2 bases; J trimming: 7 bases; junction bases outside the gene matches: 15. The CDR3 DNA reads TGTGCCAGCAGTGAAAGGGCGCGGGGGGGCCGGGGTTTTAATGAGCAGTTCTTC. Its translation: CASSERARGGRGFNEQFF. Variable domain in full (rest from reference TRBV2 and TRBJ2-1): EPEVTQTPSHQVTQMGQEVILRCVPISNHLYFYWYRQILGQKVEFLVSFYNNEISEKSEIFDDQFSVERPDGSNFTLKIRSTKLEDSAMYFCASSERARGGRGFNEQFFGPGTRLTVL.

The J gene is TRBJ2-3, the V gene TRBV5-1; D is ambiguous. CDR1 is SGHRS, CDR2 YFSETQ, per germline. The V end was cut by 4 bases, the J end by 2 bases, with 17 bases between. The CDR3 is 16 amino acids. CDR3 sequence reads: CASSRVTYLSTDTQYF. The DNA for the CDR3 is TGCGCCAGCAGCCGCGTAACCTACTTATCCACAGATACGCAGTATTTT.

Ten or more counts support this clonotype. The chain uses TRBV7-6 and TRBJ1-1; D unclear. The CDR3 contains 15 residues. Germline-derived CDR1 and CDR2 are SGHVS and FNYEAQ. V was cut by 1 base and J by 0 bases, with 9 bases left in between. The chain's CDR3 is CASSLGSAMNTEAFF. The CDR3 DNA sequence: TGTGCCAGCAGCTTAGGAAGTGCAATGAACACTGAAGCTTTCTTT.

Concerning this clonotype itself: The junction differs from germline at one of its ends, possibly a read error. This chain joins TRBV20-1 and TRBJ2-3, with 14 bases aligning to TRBD2. Germline V lookup: CDR1 DFQATT, CDR2 SNEGSKA (reference sequence). The CDR3 is 17 amino acids. Here the CDR3 DNA reads TGCTGTGCTAGAGATCCGACTAGCGGGGGGGCAAGGGATACGCAGTATTTT. Amino acid sequence: CCARDPTSGGARDTQYF.

The chain joins TRBV5-5 to TRBJ1-5; D possibly corresponds to TRBD1 (5 bases). V was cut by 4 bases and J by 3 bases, with 11 bases left in between. Per the germline V gene, CDR1 is SGHKS and CDR2 is YYEKEE (reference sequence). The CDR3 is made up of 14 amino acids. CDR3 nucleotide sequence: TGTGCCAGCAGCGTGGGGCCGAACAATCAGCCCCAGCATTTT. It is translated as CASSVGPNNQPQHF.

This clonotype appeared a few times. The J gene is TRBJ2-1, the V gene TRBV6-5; 9 positions match TRBD1. Germline-derived CDR1 and CDR2 are MNHEY and SVGAGI. J gave up 0 bases and V 7 bases, and 10 bases lay outside the gene matches. The length of the CDR3 is 17 residues. The CDR3 DNA follows: TGTGCCAGCAAGATAAGGGGGACAGGGAGCTCCTACAATGAGCAGTTCTTC. The encoded protein is CASKIRGTGSSYNEQFF.

The rearrangement joins TRBV11-2 to TRBJ2-4; D remains ambiguous. Germline CDR1 is SGHAT and CDR2 is FQNNGV. This CDR3 contains 18 residues. The V end lost 5 bases, the J end lost 0 bases, and 20 bases lay between the germline ends. CDR3: CASSRETVQTLAKNIQYF. The CDR3, as DNA: TGTGCCAGCAGCCGAGAGACCGTCCAGACTCTAGCCAAAAACATTCAGTACTTC.

V gene TRBV5-1 combines with J gene TRBJ2-7, with 10 bases aligning to TRBD2. The CDR3 is made up of 15 amino acids. Unmatched junction bases numbered 7, after V lost 4 bases and J lost 3 bases. Germline CDR1 is SGHRS and CDR2 is YFSETQ. Here the CDR3 DNA reads TGCGCCAGCAGCCTCATTAGCGGGGGGCTCTACGAGCAGTACTTC. Translation: CASSLISGGLYEQYF.

In its sample, this clonotype was seen a few times. The chain links TRBV12-3 or TRBV12-4 to TRBJ2-7, with 9 nucleotides matching TRBD1. The V and J ends lost 7 bases and 5 bases, in that order; junction bases with no gene match: 12. The CDR3 totals 15 residues. The CDR3 sequence is CASNYGDREFDEQYF. The DNA for the CDR3 is TGTGCCAGCAATTACGGGGACAGGGAATTTGACGAGCAGTACTTC.

This clonotype turned up a few times. The chain joins TRBV5-6 to TRBJ1-1; D is undetermined. V was clipped by 1 base and J by 7 bases, with 17 bases between them. The CDR3 consists of 15 residues. Germline CDR1 is SGHDT and CDR2 is YYEEEE. The CDR3: CASSLIPGVDYEAFF. DNA of the CDR3: TGTGCCAGCAGCTTGATTCCCGGGGTGGACTATGAAGCTTTCTTT. Complete variable domain (other parts from reference TRBV5-6 and TRBJ1-1): DAGVTQSPTHLIKTRGQQVTLRCSPKSGHDTVSWYQQALGQGPQFIFQYYEEEERQRGNFPDRFSGHQFPNYSSELNVNALLLGDSALYLCASSLIPGVDYEAFFGQGTRLTVV.

This clonotype was seen just once. The J gene is TRBJ1-1, the V gene TRBV11-2; TRBD1 matches 9 bases. The CDR3 is made up of 14 amino acids. Germline V gene data show CDR1 as SGHAT and CDR2 as FQNNGV. With 5 bases clipped from V and 5 bases from J, the junction kept 6 bases outside the gene matches. The CDR3 loop is CASSPQGAGTEAFF. In DNA form, the CDR3 reads TGTGCCAGCAGCCCACAGGGGGCAGGGACTGAAGCTTTCTTT.

This clonotype was detected many times. V and J are TRBV5-1 and TRBJ2-5, with D possibly TRBD1 on 5 matching bases. CDR1 and CDR2 (germline): SGHRS, YFSETQ. The CDR3 is 18 residues long. Trimming left V 5 bases short and J 1 base short, with 24 bases between. In nucleotides, the CDR3 is TGCGCCAGCAGTTTGACTCTAACAGGAAGTTCGTCCCAAGAGACCCAGTACTTC. It codes for CASSLTLTGSSSQETQYF.